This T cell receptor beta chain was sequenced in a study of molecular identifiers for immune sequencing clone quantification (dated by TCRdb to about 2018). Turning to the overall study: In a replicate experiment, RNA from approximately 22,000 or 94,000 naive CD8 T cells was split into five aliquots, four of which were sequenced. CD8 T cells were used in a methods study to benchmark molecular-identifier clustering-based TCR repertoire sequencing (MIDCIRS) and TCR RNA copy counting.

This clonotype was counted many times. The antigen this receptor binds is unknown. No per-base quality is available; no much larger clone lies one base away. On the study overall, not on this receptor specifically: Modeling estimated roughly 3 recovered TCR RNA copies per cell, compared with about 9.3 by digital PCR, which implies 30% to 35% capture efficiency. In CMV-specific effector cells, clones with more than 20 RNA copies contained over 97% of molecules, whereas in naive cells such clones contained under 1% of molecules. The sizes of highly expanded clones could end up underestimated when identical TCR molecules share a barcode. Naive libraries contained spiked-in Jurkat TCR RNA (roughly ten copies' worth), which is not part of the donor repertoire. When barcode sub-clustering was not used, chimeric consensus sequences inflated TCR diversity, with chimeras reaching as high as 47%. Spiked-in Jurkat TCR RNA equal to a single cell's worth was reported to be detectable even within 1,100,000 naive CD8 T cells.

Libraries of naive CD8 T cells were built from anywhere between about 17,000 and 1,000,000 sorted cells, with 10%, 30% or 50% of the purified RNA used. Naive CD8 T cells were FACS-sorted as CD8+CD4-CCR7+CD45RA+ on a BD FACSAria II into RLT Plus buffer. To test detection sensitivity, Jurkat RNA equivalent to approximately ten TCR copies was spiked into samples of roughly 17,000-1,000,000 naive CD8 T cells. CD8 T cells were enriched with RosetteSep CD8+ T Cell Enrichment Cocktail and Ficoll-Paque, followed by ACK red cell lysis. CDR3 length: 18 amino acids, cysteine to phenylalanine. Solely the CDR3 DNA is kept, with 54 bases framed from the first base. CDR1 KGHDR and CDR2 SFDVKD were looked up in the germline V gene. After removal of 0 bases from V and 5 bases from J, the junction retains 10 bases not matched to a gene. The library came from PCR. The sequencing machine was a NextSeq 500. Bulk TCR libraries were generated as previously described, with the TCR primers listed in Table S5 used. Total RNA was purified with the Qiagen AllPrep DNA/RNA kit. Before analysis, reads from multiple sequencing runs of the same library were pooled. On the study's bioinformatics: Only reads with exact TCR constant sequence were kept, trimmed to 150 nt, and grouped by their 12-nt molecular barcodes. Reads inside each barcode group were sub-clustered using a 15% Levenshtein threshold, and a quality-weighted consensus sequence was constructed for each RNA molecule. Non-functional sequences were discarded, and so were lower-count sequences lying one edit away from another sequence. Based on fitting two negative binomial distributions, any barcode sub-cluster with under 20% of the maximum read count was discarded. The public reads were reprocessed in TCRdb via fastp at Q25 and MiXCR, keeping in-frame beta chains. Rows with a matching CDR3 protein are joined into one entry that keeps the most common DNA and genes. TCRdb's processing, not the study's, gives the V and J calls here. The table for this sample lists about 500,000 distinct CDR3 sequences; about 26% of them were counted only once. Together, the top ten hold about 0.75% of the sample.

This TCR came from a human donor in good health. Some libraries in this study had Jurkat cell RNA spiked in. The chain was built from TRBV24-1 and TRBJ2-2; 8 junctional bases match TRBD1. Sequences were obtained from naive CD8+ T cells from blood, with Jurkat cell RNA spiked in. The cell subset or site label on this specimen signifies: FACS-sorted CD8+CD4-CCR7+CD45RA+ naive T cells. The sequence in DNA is TGTGCCACCAGTGATTTGCAAGTACGGACAGGGTCAACCGGGGAGCTGTTTTTT. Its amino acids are CATSDLQVRTGSTGELFF.